The clone carrying this T cell receptor beta chain was picked up many times. The sorted libraries involved the use of about 930,000 CD4+ or CD8+ T cells. The CDR3 extends over 13 amino acids. Germline V gene sequence: CDR1 SGHAT, CDR2 FQNNGV. The V end lost 5 bases, the J end lost 4 bases, and 8 bases lay between the germline ends. The cDNA was produced through 5'RACE with 10-nucleotide random UMIs. TCRdb itself ran the 5' RACE reads through MiXCR, one entry per CDR3 protein. This table has 45,000 or so distinct CDR3 sequences, over 6% appearing once. This sample was taken from a study of neurological immune-mediated disorders.

The sequenced material came from CD4+ T cells from blood. The clonotype was recovered from a woman in her forties in good health. The chain combines TRBV11-2 with TRBJ2-2; D is ambiguous. This CDR3 reads CASSPGLTGELFF. CDR3 bases: TGTGCCAGCAGCCCGGGCCTCACCGGGGAGCTGTTTTTT.